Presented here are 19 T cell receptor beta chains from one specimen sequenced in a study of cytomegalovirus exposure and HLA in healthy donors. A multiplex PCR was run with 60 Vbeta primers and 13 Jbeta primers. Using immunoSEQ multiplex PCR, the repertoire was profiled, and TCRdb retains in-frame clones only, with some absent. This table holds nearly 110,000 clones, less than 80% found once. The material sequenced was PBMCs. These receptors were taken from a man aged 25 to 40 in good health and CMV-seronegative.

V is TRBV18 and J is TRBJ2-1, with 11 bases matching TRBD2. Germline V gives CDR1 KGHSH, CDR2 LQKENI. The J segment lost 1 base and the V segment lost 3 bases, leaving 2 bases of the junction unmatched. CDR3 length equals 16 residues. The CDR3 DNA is TGTGCCAGCTCACCCGGGACTAGCGGATCCTACAATGAGCAGTTCTTC. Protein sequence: CASSPGTSGSYNEQFF.

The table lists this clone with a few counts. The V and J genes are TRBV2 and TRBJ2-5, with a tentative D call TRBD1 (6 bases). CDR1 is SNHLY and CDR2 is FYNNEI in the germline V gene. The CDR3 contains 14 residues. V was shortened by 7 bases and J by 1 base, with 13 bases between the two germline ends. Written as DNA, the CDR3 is TGTGCCAGCACCTTAGGACAGTCCCAAGAGACCCAGTACTTC. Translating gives CASTLGQSQETQYF.

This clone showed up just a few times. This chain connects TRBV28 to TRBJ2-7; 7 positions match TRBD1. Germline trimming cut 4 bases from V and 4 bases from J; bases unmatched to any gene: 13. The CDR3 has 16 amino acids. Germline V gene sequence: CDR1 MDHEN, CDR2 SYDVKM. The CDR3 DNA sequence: TGTGCCAGCAGTTCCCTAATCGGGACAGCTTTTTACGAGCAGTACTTC. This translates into CASSSLIGTAFYEQYF.

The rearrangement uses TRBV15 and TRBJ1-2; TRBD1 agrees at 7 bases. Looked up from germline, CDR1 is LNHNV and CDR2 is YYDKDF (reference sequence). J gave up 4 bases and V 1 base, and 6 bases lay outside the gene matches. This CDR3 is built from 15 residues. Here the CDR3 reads CATSRAIGTAYGYTF. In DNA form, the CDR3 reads TGTGCCACCAGCAGAGCGATCGGGACAGCCTATGGCTACACCTTC.

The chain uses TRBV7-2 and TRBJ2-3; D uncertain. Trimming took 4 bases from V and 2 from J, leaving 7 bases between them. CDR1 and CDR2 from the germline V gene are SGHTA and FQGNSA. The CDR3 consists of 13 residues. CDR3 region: CASSSPHTDTQYF. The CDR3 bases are TGTGCCAGCAGCTCCCCCCACACAGATACGCAGTATTTT.

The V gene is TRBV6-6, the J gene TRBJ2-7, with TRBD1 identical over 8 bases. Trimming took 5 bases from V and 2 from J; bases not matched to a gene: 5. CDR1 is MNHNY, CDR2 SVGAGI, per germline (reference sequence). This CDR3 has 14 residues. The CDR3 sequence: CASSKTGVTYEQYF. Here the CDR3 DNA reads TGTGCCAGCAGTAAGACAGGGGTAACCTACGAGCAGTACTTC.

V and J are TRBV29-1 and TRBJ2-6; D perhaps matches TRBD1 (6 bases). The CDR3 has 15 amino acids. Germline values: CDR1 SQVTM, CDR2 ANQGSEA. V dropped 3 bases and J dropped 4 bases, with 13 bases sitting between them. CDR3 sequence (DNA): TGCAGCGTTGAGCTGGGGGCGCGCGGGGCCAACGTCCTGACTTTC. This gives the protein CSVELGARGANVLTF.

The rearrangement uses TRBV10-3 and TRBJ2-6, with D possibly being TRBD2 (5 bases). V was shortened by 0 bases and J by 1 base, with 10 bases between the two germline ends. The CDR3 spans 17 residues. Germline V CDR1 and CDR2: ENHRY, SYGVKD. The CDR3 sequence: CAISESTRASGANVLTF. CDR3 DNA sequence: TGTGCCATCAGTGAGTCGACGCGGGCGTCTGGGGCCAACGTCCTGACTTTC.

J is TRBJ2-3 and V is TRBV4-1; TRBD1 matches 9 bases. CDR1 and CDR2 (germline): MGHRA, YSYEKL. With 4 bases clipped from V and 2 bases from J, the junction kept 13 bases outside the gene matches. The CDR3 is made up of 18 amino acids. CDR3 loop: CASSLGASGTGLTDTQYF. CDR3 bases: TGCGCCAGCAGCCTCGGGGCTTCCGGGACAGGGCTCACAGATACGCAGTATTTT.

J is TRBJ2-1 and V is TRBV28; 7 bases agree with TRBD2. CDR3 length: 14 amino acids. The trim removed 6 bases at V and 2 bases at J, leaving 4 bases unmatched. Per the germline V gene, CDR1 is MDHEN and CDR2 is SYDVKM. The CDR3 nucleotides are TGTGCCAGCAGCCCGAGCGGGACCTACAATGAGCAGTTCTTC. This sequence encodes CASSPSGTYNEQFF.

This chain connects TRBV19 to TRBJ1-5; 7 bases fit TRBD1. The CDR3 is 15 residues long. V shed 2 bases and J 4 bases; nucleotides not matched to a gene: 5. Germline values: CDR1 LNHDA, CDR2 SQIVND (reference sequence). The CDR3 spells CASSIQGGVNQPQHF. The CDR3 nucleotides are TGTGCCAGTAGTATACAGGGGGGTGTTAATCAGCCCCAGCATTTT.

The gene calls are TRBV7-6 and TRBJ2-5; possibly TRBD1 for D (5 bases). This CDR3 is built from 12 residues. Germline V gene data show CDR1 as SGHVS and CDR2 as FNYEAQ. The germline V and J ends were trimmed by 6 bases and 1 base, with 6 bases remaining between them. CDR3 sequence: CASRGLQETQYF. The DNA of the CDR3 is TGTGCCAGCAGGGGGCTCCAAGAGACCCAGTACTTC.

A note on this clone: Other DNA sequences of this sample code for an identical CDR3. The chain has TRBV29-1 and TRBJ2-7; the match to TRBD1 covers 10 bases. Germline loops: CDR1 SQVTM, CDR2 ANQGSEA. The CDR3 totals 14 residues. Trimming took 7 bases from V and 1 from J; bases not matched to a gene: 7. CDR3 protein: CSARPGQGSYEQYF. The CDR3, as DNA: TGCAGCGCACGGCCGGGACAGGGGTCCTACGAGCAGTACTTC.

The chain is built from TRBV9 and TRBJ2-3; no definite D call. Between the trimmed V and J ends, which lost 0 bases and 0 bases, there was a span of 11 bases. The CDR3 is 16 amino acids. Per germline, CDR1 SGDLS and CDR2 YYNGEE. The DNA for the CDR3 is TGTGCCAGCAGCGTAGGAGGTCACCCTAGCACAGATACGCAGTATTTT. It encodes CASSVGGHPSTDTQYF.

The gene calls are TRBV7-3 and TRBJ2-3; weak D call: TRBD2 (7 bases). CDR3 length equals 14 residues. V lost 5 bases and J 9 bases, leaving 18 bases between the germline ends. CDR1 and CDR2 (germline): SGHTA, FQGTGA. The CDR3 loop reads CASSLGGGPQTQYF. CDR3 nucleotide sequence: TGTGCCAGCAGCCTGGGGGGGGGCCCGCAGACGCAGTATTTT.

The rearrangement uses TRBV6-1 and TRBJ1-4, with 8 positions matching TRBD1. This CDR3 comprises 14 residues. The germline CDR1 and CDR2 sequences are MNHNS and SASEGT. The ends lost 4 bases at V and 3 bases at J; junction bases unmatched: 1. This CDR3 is CASSVDRANEKLFF. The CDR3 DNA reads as TGTGCCAGCAGTGTGGACAGGGCTAATGAAAAACTGTTTTTT.

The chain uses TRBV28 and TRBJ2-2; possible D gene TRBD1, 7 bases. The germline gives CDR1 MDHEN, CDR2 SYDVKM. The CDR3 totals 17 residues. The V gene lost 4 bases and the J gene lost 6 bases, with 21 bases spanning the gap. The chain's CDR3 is CASSSFSSARGAGELFF. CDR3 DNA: TGTGCCAGCAGTTCCTTCTCCTCGGCCAGGGGGGCCGGGGAGCTGTTTTTT.

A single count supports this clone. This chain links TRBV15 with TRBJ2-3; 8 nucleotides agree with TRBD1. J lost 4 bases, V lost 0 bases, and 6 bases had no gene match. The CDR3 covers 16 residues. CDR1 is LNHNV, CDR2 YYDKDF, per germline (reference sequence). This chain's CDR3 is CATSRDGAGGADTQYF. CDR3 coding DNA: TGTGCCACCAGCAGAGATGGGGCAGGGGGCGCAGATACGCAGTATTTT.

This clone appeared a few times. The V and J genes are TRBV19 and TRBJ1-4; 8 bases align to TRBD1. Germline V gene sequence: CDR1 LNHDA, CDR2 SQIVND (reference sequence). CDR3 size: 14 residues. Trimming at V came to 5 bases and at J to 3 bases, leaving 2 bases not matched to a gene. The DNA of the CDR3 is TGTGCCAGTAGTCCGGACAGGGCTAATGAAAAACTGTTTTTT. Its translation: CASSPDRANEKLFF. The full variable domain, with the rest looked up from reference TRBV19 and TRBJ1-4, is DGGITQSPKYLFRKEGQNVTLSCEQNLNHDAMYWYRQDPGQGLRLIYYSQIVNDFQKGDIAEGYSVSREKKESFPLTVTSAQKNPTAFYLCASSPDRANEKLFFGSGTQLSVL.